The text below deals with one T cell receptor beta chain. The antigen is not known. One end of the junction varies from germline; a read error may be responsible. It was with a sample-barcoded 5' primer and a J-beta primer mix that a second PCR of roughly 7 to 12 cycles was run. One entry per CDR3 protein results from TCRdb running MiXCR on the 5' RACE reads. The sample contains 1.5 million to 2 million distinct CDR3 sequences, approximately 32% of which appear only once. The germline V gene encodes CDR1 MNHNS and CDR2 SASEGT. This CDR3 spans 15 amino acids. The sample belongs to a study of blood T cells in healthy people across ages. General study findings and limits: In older individuals, TCR beta diversity per million T cells was lower, falling roughly linearly with age. Donor CMV status was unknown, possibly confounding expanded clonotype changes. One million T cells yielded diversity estimates that were considered underestimates.

What was sequenced was blood. V usage is TRBV6-1 and J usage is TRBJ2-3, with D perhaps TRBD2 (6 bases). The TCR originated in a woman younger than 45 in good health. CDR3 nucleotides: TGTGCCAGCAGTGAAGCGGTAACTAGCAGAGATACGCAGTATTTT. Its protein product is CASSEAVTSRDTQYF.